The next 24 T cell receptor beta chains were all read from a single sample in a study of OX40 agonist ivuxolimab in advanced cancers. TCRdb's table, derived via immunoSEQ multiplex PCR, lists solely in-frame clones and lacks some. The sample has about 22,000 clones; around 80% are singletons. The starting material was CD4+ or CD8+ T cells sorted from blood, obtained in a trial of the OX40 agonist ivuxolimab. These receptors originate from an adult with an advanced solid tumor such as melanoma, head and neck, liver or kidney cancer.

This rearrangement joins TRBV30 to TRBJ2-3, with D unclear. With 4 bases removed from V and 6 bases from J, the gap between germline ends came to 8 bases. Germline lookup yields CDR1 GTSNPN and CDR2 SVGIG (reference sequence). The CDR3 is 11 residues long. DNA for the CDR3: TGTGCCTGGAACCTAGGGGATACGCAGTATTTT. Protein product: CAWNLGDTQYF.

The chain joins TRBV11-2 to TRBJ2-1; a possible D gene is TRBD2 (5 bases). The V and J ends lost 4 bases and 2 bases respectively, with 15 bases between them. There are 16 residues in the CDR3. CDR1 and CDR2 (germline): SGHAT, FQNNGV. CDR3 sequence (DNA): TGTGCCAGCAGCTGGGGTGTGGGAGCTCCCTACAATGAGCAGTTCTTC. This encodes CASSWGVGAPYNEQFF. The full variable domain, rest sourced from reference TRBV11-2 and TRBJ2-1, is EAGVAQSPRYKIIEKRQSVAFWCNPISGHATLYWYQQILGQGPKLLIQFQNNGVVDDSQLPKDRFSAERLKGVDSTLKIQPAKLEDSAVYLCASSWGVGAPYNEQFFGPGTRLTVL.

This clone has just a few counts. CDR3 protein: CASSDRGTNTGELFF. The CDR3 bases are TGTGCCAGCAGTGACAGGGGAACGAACACCGGGGAGCTGTTTTTT. The chain carries TRBV6-1 and TRBJ2-2, with D possibly TRBD1 on 6 matching bases. CDR3 length equals 15 residues. V was clipped by 3 bases and J by 0 bases, with 8 bases between them. Germline V gene lookup returns CDR1 MNHNS and CDR2 SASEGT.

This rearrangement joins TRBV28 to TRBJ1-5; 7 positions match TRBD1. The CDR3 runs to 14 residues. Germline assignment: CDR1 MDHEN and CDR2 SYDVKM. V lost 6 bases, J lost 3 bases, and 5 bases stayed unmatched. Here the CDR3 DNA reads TGTGCCAGCAGGCAGGGGGTACTCAATCAGCCCCAGCATTTT. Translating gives CASRQGVLNQPQHF.

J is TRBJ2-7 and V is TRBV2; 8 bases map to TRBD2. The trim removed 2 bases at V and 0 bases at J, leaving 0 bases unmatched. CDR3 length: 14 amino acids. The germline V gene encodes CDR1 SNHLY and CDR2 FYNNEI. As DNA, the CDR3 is TGTGCCAGCAGTGAACTAGCGGGCTCCTACGAGCAGTACTTC. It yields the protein CASSELAGSYEQYF.

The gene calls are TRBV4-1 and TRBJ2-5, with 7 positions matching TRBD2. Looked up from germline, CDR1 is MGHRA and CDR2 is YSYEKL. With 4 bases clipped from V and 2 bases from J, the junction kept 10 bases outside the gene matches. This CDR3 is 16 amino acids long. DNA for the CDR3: TGCGCCAGCAGCCCGGAAGCGGGGTTAGTACAAGAGACCCAGTACTTC. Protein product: CASSPEAGLVQETQYF.

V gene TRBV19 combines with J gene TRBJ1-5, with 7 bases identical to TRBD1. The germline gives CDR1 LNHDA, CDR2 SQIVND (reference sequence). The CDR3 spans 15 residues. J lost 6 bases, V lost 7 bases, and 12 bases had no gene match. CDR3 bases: TGTGCCAGTACTACCACAGGGGTGGGTAGTCAGCCCCAGCATTTT. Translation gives CASTTTGVGSQPQHF.

CDR3 protein: CASRTGGIYEQYF. CDR3 bases: TGTGCCAGCAGGACAGGGGGAATCTACGAGCAGTACTTC. V is TRBV6-1 and J is TRBJ2-7, with 9 bases fitting TRBD1. The junction had 3 bases not matched to a gene; V was cut back by 6 bases and J by 3 bases. This CDR3 has 13 amino acids. CDR1 is MNHNS and CDR2 is SASEGT in the germline V gene.

CDR3: CASSQDWQTSNQPQHF. CDR3 nucleotide sequence: TGTGCCAGCAGCCAAGATTGGCAGACTAGCAATCAGCCCCAGCATTTT. V usage is TRBV5-4 and J usage is TRBJ1-5; D remains unclear. CDR1 and CDR2 (germline): SGHNT, YYREEE (reference sequence). This CDR3 spans 16 amino acids. Deletions cut 4 bases from V and 0 bases from J, with 14 bases between.

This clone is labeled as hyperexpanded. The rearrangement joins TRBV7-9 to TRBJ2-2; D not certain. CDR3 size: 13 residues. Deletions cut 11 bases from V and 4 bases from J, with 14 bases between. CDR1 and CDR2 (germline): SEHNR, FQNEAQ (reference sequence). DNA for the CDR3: TGTGCCTACGGACCGGACGGCACCGGGGAGCTGTTTTTT. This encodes CAYGPDGTGELFF. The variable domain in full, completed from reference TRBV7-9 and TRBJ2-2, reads DTGVSQNPRHKITKRGQNVTFRCDPISEHNRLYWYRQTLGQGPEFLTYFQNEAQLEKSRLLSDRFSAERPKGSFSTLEIQRTEQGDSAMYLCAYGPDGTGELFFGEGSRLTVL.

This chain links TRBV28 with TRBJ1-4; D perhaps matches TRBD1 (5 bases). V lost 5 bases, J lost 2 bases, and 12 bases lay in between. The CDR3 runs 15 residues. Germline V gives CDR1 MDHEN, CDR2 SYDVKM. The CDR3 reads CASSPTEGTNEKLFF. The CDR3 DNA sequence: TGTGCCAGCAGTCCGACCGAGGGGACTAATGAAAAACTGTTTTTT.

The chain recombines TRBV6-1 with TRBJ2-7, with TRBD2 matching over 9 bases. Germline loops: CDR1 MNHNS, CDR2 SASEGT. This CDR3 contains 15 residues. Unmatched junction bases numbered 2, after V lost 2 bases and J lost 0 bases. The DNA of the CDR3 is TGTGCCAGCAGTGAAATTAGCGGGAGCTCCTACGAGCAGTACTTC. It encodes CASSEISGSSYEQYF.

CDR3 loop: CASSQDYPVPYGYTF. The CDR3, as DNA: TGCGCCAGCAGCCAAGATTACCCAGTCCCATATGGCTACACCTTC. This rearrangement joins TRBV4-1 to TRBJ1-2, with no clear D. Trimming cost V 0 bases and J 5 bases, with 13 bases left between them. The CDR3 contains 15 residues. The germline CDR1 and CDR2 sequences are MGHRA and YSYEKL.

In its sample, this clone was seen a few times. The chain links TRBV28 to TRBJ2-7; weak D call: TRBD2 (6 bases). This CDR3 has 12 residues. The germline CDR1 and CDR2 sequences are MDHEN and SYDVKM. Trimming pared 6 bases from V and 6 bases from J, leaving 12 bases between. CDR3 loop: CASRRDSPEQYF. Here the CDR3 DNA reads TGTGCCAGCAGACGGGACTCCCCCGAGCAGTACTTC.

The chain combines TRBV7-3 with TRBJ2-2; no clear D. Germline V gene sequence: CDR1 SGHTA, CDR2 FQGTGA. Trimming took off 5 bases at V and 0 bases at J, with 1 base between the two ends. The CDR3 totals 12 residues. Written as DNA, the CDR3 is TGTGCCAGCAGCCCGAACACCGGGGAGCTGTTTTTT. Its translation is CASSPNTGELFF.

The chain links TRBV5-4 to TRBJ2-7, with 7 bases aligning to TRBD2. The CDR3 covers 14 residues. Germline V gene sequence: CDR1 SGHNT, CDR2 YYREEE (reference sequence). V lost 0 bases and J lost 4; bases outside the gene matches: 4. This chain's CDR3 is CASSLGTSRYEQYF. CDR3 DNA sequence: TGTGCCAGCAGCTTGGGGACTAGTAGGTACGAGCAGTACTTC.

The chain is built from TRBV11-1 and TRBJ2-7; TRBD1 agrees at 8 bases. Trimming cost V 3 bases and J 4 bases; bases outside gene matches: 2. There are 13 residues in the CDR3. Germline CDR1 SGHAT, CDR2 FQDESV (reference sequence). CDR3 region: CASSFGTGYEQYF. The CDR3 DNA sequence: TGTGCCAGCAGCTTTGGGACAGGTTACGAGCAGTACTTC. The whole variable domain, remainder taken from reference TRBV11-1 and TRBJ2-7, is EAEVAQSPRYKITEKSQAVAFWCDPISGHATLYWYRQILGQGPELLVQFQDESVVDDSQLPKDRFSAERLKGVDSTLKIQPAELGDSAMYLCASSFGTGYEQYFGPGTRLTVT.

The CDR3 DNA follows: TGCGCCAGGGGACAGGGGATGGGTTCACCCCTCCACTTT. This codes for CARGQGMGSPLHF. The rearrangement uses TRBV23-1 and TRBJ1-6, with TRBD1 identical over 10 bases. TRBV23-1 is classed as an ORF, of uncertain function. This CDR3 contains 13 residues. Trimming cost V 9 bases and J 9 bases; bases outside gene matches: 5.

The CDR3 sequence: CASSPPGYNEQFF. CDR3 DNA: TGTGCCAGCAGCCCCCCCGGATACAATGAGCAGTTCTTC. The V call is TRBV7-3, the J call TRBJ2-1, with unresolved D. The germline CDR1 and CDR2 sequences are SGHTA and FQGTGA. The CDR3 sequence is 13 residues long. V lost 5 bases and J lost 4, with 9 bases in between.

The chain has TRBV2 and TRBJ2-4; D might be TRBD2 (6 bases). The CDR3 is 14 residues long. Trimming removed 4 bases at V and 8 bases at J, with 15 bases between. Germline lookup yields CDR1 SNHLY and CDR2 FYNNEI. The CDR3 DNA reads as TGTGCCAGCAGTGGGTTCTATGGGGAGGACATTCAGTACTTC. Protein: CASSGFYGEDIQYF.

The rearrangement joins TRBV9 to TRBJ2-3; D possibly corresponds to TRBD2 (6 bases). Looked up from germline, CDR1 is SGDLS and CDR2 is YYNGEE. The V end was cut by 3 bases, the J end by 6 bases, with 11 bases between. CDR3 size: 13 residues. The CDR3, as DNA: TGTGCCAGCAGCGACGGGACTTTCGATACGCAGTATTTT. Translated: CASSDGTFDTQYF. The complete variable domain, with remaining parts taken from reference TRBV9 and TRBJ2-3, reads DSGVTQTPKHLITATGQRVTLRCSPRSGDLSVYWYQQSLDQGLQFLIQYYNGEERAKGNILERFSAQQFPDLHSELNLSSLELGDSALYFCASSDGTFDTQYFGPGTRLTVL.

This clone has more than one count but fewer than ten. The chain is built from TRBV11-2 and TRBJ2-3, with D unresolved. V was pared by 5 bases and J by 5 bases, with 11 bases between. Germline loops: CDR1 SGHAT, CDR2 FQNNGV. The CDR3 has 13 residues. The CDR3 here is CASSPPMLDTQYF. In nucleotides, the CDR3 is TGTGCCAGCAGCCCCCCGATGCTAGATACGCAGTATTTT.

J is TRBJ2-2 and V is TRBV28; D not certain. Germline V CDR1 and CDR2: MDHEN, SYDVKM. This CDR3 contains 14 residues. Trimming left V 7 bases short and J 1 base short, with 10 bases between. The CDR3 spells CASTHGLNTGELFF. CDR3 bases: TGTGCCAGCACCCACGGATTGAACACCGGGGAGCTGTTTTTT.

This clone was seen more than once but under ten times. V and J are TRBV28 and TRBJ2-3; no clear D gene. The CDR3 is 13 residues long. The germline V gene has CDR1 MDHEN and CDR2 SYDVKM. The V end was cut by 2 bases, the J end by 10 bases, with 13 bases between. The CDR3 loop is CASSLGEASAQYF. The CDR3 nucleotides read TGTGCCAGCAGTTTAGGGGAAGCCAGTGCGCAGTATTTT.